These T cell receptor beta chains were read from a single sample in a study of early T cells in non-severe SARS-CoV-2 infection. TCRdb itself ran the 5' RACE reads through MiXCR, one entry per CDR3 protein. The sample records some 80,000 distinct CDR3 sequences, 9% to 15% being singletons. Sample: whole blood, taken at baseline. All receptors come from an adult who was a healthcare worker with PCR-confirmed SARS-CoV-2 infection or an uninfected control (not recorded which). The donor label of this sample is uncertain. Both conserved end residues are part of each CDR3. Fields, in order: J gene, clone size, D gene, V gene, CDR3 protein, CDR3 DNA. D genes are given only for firm matches. Some rows have no size entry. The others give once, few or many, or a class for an expanded clone.

TRBJ2-5,many,TRBD2,TRBV30,CAWSPTSGVGETQYF,TGTGCCTGGAGTCCGACTAGCGGGGTGGGAGAGACCCAGTACTTC
TRBJ2-5,.,TRBD1,TRBV20-1,CSARGQVPETQYF,TGCAGTGCTAGGGGACAGGTCCCAGAGACCCAGTACTTC
TRBJ1-1,.,.,TRBV15,CATSRDRGGNTEAFF,TGTGCCACCAGCAGAGATCGTGGCGGGAACACTGAAGCTTTCTTT
TRBJ2-2,.,TRBD1,TRBV28,CATIWGTGSTGELFF,TGTGCCACGATTTGGGGGACAGGGTCCACCGGGGAGCTGTTTTTT
TRBJ2-2,.,.,TRBV20-1,CSASATGELFF,TGCAGTGCTAGCGCCACCGGGGAGCTGTTTTTT
TRBJ2-3,.,.,TRBV5-4,CASSLAKADTQYF,TGTGCCAGCAGCTTGGCCAAGGCAGATACGCAGTATTTT
TRBJ2-7,few,TRBD2,TRBV20-1,CSASLAGGLSEQYF,TGCAGTGCGTCTCTAGCGGGGGGGCTGAGCGAGCAGTACTTC
TRBJ1-1,.,.,TRBV7-6,CASSLAGNTEAFF,TGTGCCAGCAGCTTGGCCGGGAACACTGAAGCTTTCTTT
TRBJ2-1,many,TRBD1,TRBV7-2,CASSLDRGIYNEQFF,TGTGCCAGCAGCTTGGACAGGGGGATATACAATGAGCAGTTCTTC
TRBJ2-4,many,TRBD2,TRBV20-1,CSASPTSGGERLAKNIQYF,TGCAGTGCTTCGCCGACTAGCGGGGGTGAACGACTAGCCAAAAACATTCAGTACTTC
TRBJ1-5,many,.,TRBV20-1,CSASPGNQPQHF,TGCAGTGCTAGTCCAGGGAATCAGCCCCAGCATTTT
TRBJ1-4,.,.,TRBV6-6,CASTQGRVVEKLFF,TGTGCCAGCACCCAGGGCAGGGTGGTTGAAAAACTGTTTTTT
TRBJ2-3,few,.,TRBV6-5,CASSSQTGGTDTQYF,TGTGCCAGCAGCTCCCAGACCGGAGGGACAGATACGCAGTATTTT
TRBJ2-3,few,TRBD1,TRBV7-2,CASSLVGTGQDTQYF,TGTGCCAGCAGCTTAGTTGGGACAGGACAGGATACGCAGTATTTT
TRBJ2-1,.,.,TRBV10-3,CAITSGKGLNEQFF,TGTGCCATCACTTCCGGGAAGGGTCTCAATGAGCAGTTCTTC
TRBJ2-2,few,.,TRBV7-2,CASTPRTLNTGELFF,TGTGCCAGCACCCCCCGGACGTTGAACACCGGGGAGCTGTTTTTT
TRBJ2-5,many,TRBD2,TRBV30,CAWKLGSGRRQETQYF,TGTGCCTGGAAGTTGGGTAGCGGGCGAAGACAAGAGACCCAGTACTTC
TRBJ2-3,few,TRBD2,TRBV2,CASSVTSGTDTQYF,TGTGCCAGCAGTGTAACTAGCGGGACAGATACGCAGTATTTT
TRBJ2-3,.,TRBD2,TRBV12-3/TRBV12-4,CASSFSGGGTDTQYF,TGTGCCAGCAGTTTTAGCGGGGGCGGCACAGATACGCAGTATTTT
TRBJ1-6,few,.,TRBV6-5,CASSYRGSPLHF,TGTGCCAGCAGTTACAGGGGTTCACCCCTCCACTTT
TRBJ2-1,.,.,TRBV5-1,CASSLKLADPDPFF,TGCGCCAGCAGCTTGAAATTAGCGGATCCTGATCCGTTCTTC
TRBJ2-1,many,TRBD2,TRBV27,CASSLTGWSQAGGPFNEQFF,TGTGCCAGCAGTTTAACGGGTTGGTCCCAAGCGGGAGGGCCTTTCAATGAGCAGTTCTTC
TRBJ2-5,few,.,TRBV29-1,CSAHRGAEETQYF,TGCAGCGCCCACCGGGGGGCAGAAGAGACCCAGTACTTC
TRBJ1-5,few,.,TRBV4-1,CASSQENQPQHF,TGCGCCAGCAGCCAAGAAAATCAGCCCCAGCATTTT
TRBJ1-1,few,TRBD1,TRBV24-1,CAPAGTGGCRAFF,TGTGCCCCAGCCGGGACAGGGGGCTGTCGAGCTTTCTTT
TRBJ2-1,few,TRBD2,TRBV14,CASSQYLLAGGHEQFF,TGTGCCAGCAGCCAATACCTACTAGCGGGGGGGCATGAGCAGTTCTTC
TRBJ1-1,few,TRBD1,TRBV7-2,CASSVRTGTEAFF,TGTGCCAGCAGCGTAAGGACAGGGACTGAAGCTTTCTTT
TRBJ2-3,many,.,TRBV20-1,CSASAPKAGSGTDTQYF,TGCAGTGCTAGCGCTCCCAAGGCCGGATCCGGGACGGATACGCAGTATTTT
TRBJ2-5,few,TRBD1,TRBV12-3/TRBV12-4,CASSYGQGETQYF,TGTGCCAGCAGCTACGGACAGGGGGAGACCCAGTACTTC
TRBJ1-1,many,TRBD1,TRBV6-2/TRBV6-3,CASRHPGQGEAFF,TGTGCCAGCAGACACCCGGGACAGGGCGAAGCTTTCTTT
TRBJ2-5,.,.,TRBV10-2,CASGASGEGTQYF,TGCGCCAGCGGGGCCTCCGGGGAAGGGACCCAGTACTTC
TRBJ1-4,few,TRBD1,TRBV7-2,CASSPRDDRANEKLFF,TGTGCCAGCAGCCCCCGAGATGACAGGGCGAATGAAAAACTGTTTTTT
TRBJ1-1,.,.,TRBV10-3,CAISEYGVDTEAFF,TGTGCCATCAGTGAGTACGGGGTAGACACTGAAGCTTTCTTT
TRBJ1-4,many,TRBD1,TRBV12-3/TRBV12-4,CASRRYRGGELDEKLFF,TGTGCCAGCAGACGATACAGGGGAGGGGAACTTGATGAAAAACTGTTTTTT
TRBJ1-2,.,.,TRBV9,CASSVGHLYGYTF,TGTGCCAGCAGCGTAGGACATCTCTATGGCTACACCTTC
TRBJ2-1,many,.,TRBV20-1,CSARHDEQFF,TGCAGTGCTAGACACGATGAGCAGTTCTTC
TRBJ2-1,many,.,TRBV10-3,CAISGLNNEQFF,TGTGCCATCAGTGGACTAAACAATGAGCAGTTCTTC
TRBJ1-2,many,.,TRBV12-3/TRBV12-4,CASSFVRGDGYTF,TGTGCCAGCAGTTTTGTCAGGGGCGATGGCTACACCTTC
TRBJ1-1,few,TRBD1,TRBV25-1,CASMGQGANTEAFF,TGTGCCAGCATGGGACAGGGGGCGAACACTGAAGCTTTCTTT
TRBJ2-3,.,.,TRBV10-3,CAVRPESTDTQYF,TGTGCCGTCCGACCGGAAAGCACAGATACGCAGTATTTT